These 19 T cell receptor beta chains were sequenced from one sample in a study of control samples from healthy donors and cancer patients. Measured with immunoSEQ multiplex PCR; TCRdb has only the in-frame clones, and not every one. The sample yields just under 150,000 clones, about 91% seen once. The specimen sequenced was blood. Every receptor here comes from a man aged 25 to 40 in good health.

This rearrangement joins TRBV27 to TRBJ2-3; D remains unclear. CDR1 and CDR2 (germline): MNHEY, SMNVEV (reference sequence). The V and J ends lost 3 bases and 4 bases respectively, with 8 bases between them. This CDR3 contains 13 residues. In DNA, the CDR3 is TGTGCCAGCAGTTTTCGAGAATCAGATACGCAGTATTTT. Translated: CASSFRESDTQYF.

The V call is TRBV15, the J call TRBJ1-2; D is undetermined. Trimming stripped 5 bases from V and 6 bases from J, with 19 bases between. Germline V gene sequence: CDR1 LNHNV, CDR2 YYDKDF (reference sequence). This CDR3 is 15 amino acids long. DNA for the CDR3: TGTGCCACCAGCCCCCGAGAGGCAGGATTCGATGGCTACACCTTC. Its protein product is CATSPREAGFDGYTF.

The J gene is TRBJ1-1, the V gene TRBV19; D is undetermined. V lost 7 bases and J 0 bases, leaving 9 bases between the germline ends. The germline V gene has CDR1 LNHDA and CDR2 SQIVND (reference sequence). CDR3 length: 13 amino acids. This CDR3 is CASNQALNTEAFF. The CDR3 DNA reads TGTGCCAGTAACCAAGCCTTGAACACTGAAGCTTTCTTT.

The rearrangement joins TRBV4-2 to TRBJ2-7; D might be TRBD1 or TRBD2, each matching 6 bases. This CDR3 is built from 16 residues. The germline V gene encodes CDR1 LGHNA and CDR2 YNFKEQ. Trimming pared 0 bases from V and 2 bases from J, leaving 14 bases between. The CDR3 protein is CASSQDPRGPTYEQYF. The CDR3 nucleotides read TGTGCCAGCAGCCAAGATCCACGGGGGCCCACCTACGAGCAGTACTTC.

This clone was counted a single time. This rearrangement joins TRBV7-9 to TRBJ1-3; D remains ambiguous. Deletions cut 1 base from V and 0 bases from J, with 13 bases between. The germline gives CDR1 SEHNR, CDR2 FQNEAQ (reference sequence). This CDR3 comprises 17 residues. This CDR3 is CASSLDRYPSSGNTIYF. The CDR3 nucleotides are TGTGCCAGCAGCTTAGACCGTTATCCGAGCTCTGGAAACACCATATATTTT. Drawing the rest from reference TRBV7-9 and TRBJ1-3, the complete variable domain is DTGVSQNPRHKITKRGQNVTFRCDPISEHNRLYWYRQTLGQGPEFLTYFQNEAQLEKSRLLSDRFSAERPKGSFSTLEIQRTEQGDSAMYLCASSLDRYPSSGNTIYFGEGSWLTVV.

The genes are TRBV5-6 and TRBJ1-2; D possibly corresponds to TRBD1 (6 bases). The CDR3 length is 15 residues. Germline CDR1 SGHDT, CDR2 YYEEEE. V was clipped by 4 bases and J by 7 bases, with 20 bases between them. CDR3 region: CASSGLTSGVTGYTF. DNA for the CDR3: TGTGCCAGCAGCGGCCTTACCTCAGGGGTTACTGGCTACACCTTC.

The rearrangement uses TRBV2 and TRBJ2-1, with 8 nucleotides matching TRBD2. Germline V gives CDR1 SNHLY, CDR2 FYNNEI. The CDR3 is 13 residues long. The junction had 7 bases not matched to a gene; V was cut back by 7 bases and J by 8 bases. The CDR3 DNA follows: TGTGCCAGCATGCGGGTACTAGCGGATGAGCAGTTCTTC. Translating it yields CASMRVLADEQFF. The entire variable domain, with the rest obtained from reference TRBV2 and TRBJ2-1, is as follows: EPEVTQTPSHQVTQMGQEVILRCVPISNHLYFYWYRQILGQKVEFLVSFYNNEISEKSEIFDDQFSVERPDGSNFTLKIRSTKLEDSAMYFCASMRVLADEQFFGPGTRLTVL.

The chain combines TRBV7-8 with TRBJ1-3; 9 nucleotides line up with TRBD1. The CDR3 contains 16 residues. CDR1 and CDR2 from the germline V gene are SGHVS and FQNEAQ. The V and J ends lost 5 bases and 6 bases, in that order; junction bases with no gene match: 11. The CDR3 DNA reads as TGTGCCAGCAGCCGAGCGGGACAGGGAGCTGAAAACACCATATATTTT. Translated, it gives CASSRAGQGAENTIYF. The entire variable domain, with the rest obtained from reference TRBV7-8 and TRBJ1-3, is as follows: GAGVSQSPRYKVAKRGQDVALRCDPISGHVSLFWYQQALGQGPEFLTYFQNEAQLDKSGLPSDRFFAERPEGSVSTLKIQRTQQEDSAVYLCASSRAGQGAENTIYFGEGSWLTVV.

This chain links TRBV10-3 with TRBJ2-1; 9 bases map to TRBD1. Per the germline V gene, CDR1 is ENHRY and CDR2 is SYGVKD. CDR3 length: 13 amino acids. J gave up 8 bases and V 6 bases, and 5 bases lay outside the gene matches. The CDR3 protein is CAISGDREDEQFF. The CDR3 DNA reads TGTGCCATCAGCGGGGACAGGGAAGATGAGCAGTTCTTC.

The chain combines TRBV27 with TRBJ1-4; no clear D gene. Trimming cost V 3 bases and J 4 bases, with 3 bases left between them. The CDR3 loop spans 12 amino acids. CDR1 and CDR2 from the germline V gene are MNHEY and SMNVEV (reference sequence). The CDR3 region is CASSFRNEKLFF. The CDR3 DNA reads TGTGCCAGCAGTTTCCGTAATGAAAAACTGTTTTTT.

The chain's CDR3 is CASSLATVTYGYTF. The CDR3 region has the DNA TGTGCCAGCAGCTTGGCGACAGTAACCTATGGCTACACCTTC. The chain uses TRBV7-9 and TRBJ1-2, with D perhaps matching TRBD1 (5 bases). Looked up from germline, CDR1 is SEHNR and CDR2 is FQNEAQ (reference sequence). The CDR3 contains 14 residues. V was pared by 3 bases and J by 4 bases, with 12 bases between.

The chain joins TRBV3-1 (or the pseudogene TRBV3-2) to TRBJ1-2, with D possibly matching TRBD1 (5 bases). The CDR3 loop spans 14 amino acids. Per germline, CDR1 LGHDT and CDR2 YNNKEL (reference sequence). V lost 4 bases to trimming and J lost 2 bases, with 11 bases between them. CDR3 residues: CASSLRDGNYGYTF. Written as DNA, the CDR3 is TGTGCCAGCAGCCTCCGGGACGGGAACTATGGCTACACCTTC.

The V and J genes are TRBV3-1 (or the pseudogene TRBV3-2) and TRBJ1-1; D gene unclear. The CDR3 length is 15 residues. Germline V gene sequence: CDR1 LGHDT, CDR2 YNNKEL (reference sequence). V dropped 6 bases and J dropped 3 bases, with 17 bases sitting between them. CDR3 in amino acids: CASSYTGRVYTEAFF. The CDR3 DNA reads as TGTGCCAGCAGTTACACGGGTAGGGTATACACTGAAGCTTTCTTT.

The gene calls are TRBV28 and TRBJ1-1; D perhaps matches TRBD1 (6 bases). This CDR3 is 16 amino acids long. Trimming removed 2 bases from V and 4 bases from J, with 17 bases in between. Germline-derived CDR1 and CDR2 are MDHEN and SYDVKM. The CDR3 loop is CASSLSKGGLGTEAFF. The CDR3 region has the DNA TGTGCCAGCAGTTTAAGCAAAGGGGGTTTGGGCACTGAAGCTTTCTTT.

In nucleotides, the CDR3 is TGTGCCAGCAGCCAAGACCGAAGACTAGCGGGGGGGGAAAATGAGCAGTTCTTC. Translating it yields CASSQDRRLAGGENEQFF. This chain links TRBV14 with TRBJ2-1; 14 bases line up with TRBD2. This CDR3 is 18 amino acids long. V lost 0 bases and J lost 7; bases outside the gene matches: 8. In germline, CDR1 is SGHDN, CDR2 FVKESK. Full variable domain (rest looked up from reference TRBV14 and TRBJ2-1): EAGVTQFPSHSVIEKGQTVTLRCDPISGHDNLYWYRRVMGKEIKFLLHFVKESKQDESGMPNNRFLAERTGGTYSTLKVQPAELEDSGVYFCASSQDRRLAGGENEQFFGPGTRLTVL.

This clone was seen more than once but under ten times. This chain joins TRBV3-1 (or the pseudogene TRBV3-2) and TRBJ1-2, with D possibly matching TRBD1 (5 bases). This CDR3 region has 15 residues. The germline V gene encodes CDR1 LGHDT and CDR2 YNNKEL (reference sequence). V shed 0 bases and J shed 6 bases, with 14 bases lying between them. For the CDR3, the DNA is TGTGCCAGCAGCCAAGATCTGGGAGGGGTGGATGGCTACACCTTC. Its protein is CASSQDLGGVDGYTF.

The CDR3 DNA is TGTGCCAGTAGTATAAGTCGGACTGGCAATCAGCCCCAGCATTTT. Protein sequence: CASSISRTGNQPQHF. The genes are TRBV19 and TRBJ1-5; no clear D. CDR3 length: 15 residues. The V end lost 2 bases, the J end lost 2 bases, and 10 bases lay between the germline ends. Germline-derived CDR1 and CDR2 are LNHDA and SQIVND (reference sequence).

The sample holds one count of this clone. The chain carries TRBV5-1 and TRBJ2-1; 15 nucleotides align to TRBD2. V lost 0 bases to trimming and J lost 9 bases; unmatched junction nucleotides: 7. The germline CDR1 and CDR2 sequences are SGHRS and YFSETQ. CDR3 length: 17 amino acids. The CDR3 reads CASSLARGLAGGVEQFF. DNA of the CDR3: TGCGCCAGCAGCTTGGCCAGGGGACTAGCGGGGGGTGTTGAGCAGTTCTTC.

V usage is TRBV2 and J usage is TRBJ2-2, with 10 bases that match TRBD1. Losses at the gene ends were 1 base for V and 6 bases for J; bases not matched to a gene: 5. There are 16 residues in the CDR3. Germline values: CDR1 SNHLY, CDR2 FYNNEI. Here the CDR3 DNA reads TGTGCCAGCAGTGAAGAGACAGGGGGCGGGGCCGGGGAGCTGTTTTTT. Translation: CASSEETGGGAGELFF.